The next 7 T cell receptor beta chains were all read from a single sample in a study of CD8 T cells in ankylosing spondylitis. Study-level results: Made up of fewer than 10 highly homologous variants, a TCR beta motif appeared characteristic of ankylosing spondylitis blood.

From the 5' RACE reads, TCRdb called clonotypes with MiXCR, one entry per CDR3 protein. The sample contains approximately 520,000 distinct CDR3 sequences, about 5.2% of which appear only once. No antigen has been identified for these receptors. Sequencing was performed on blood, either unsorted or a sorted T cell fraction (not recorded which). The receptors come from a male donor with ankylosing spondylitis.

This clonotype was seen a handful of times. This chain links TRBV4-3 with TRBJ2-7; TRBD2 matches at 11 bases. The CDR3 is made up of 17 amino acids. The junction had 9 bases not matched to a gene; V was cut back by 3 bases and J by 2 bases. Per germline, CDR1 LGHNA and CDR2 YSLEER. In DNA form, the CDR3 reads TGCGCCAGCAGCCAGCTAGCGGGAGGAGTAGTCCCCTACGAGCAGTACTTC. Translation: CASSQLAGGVVPYEQYF.

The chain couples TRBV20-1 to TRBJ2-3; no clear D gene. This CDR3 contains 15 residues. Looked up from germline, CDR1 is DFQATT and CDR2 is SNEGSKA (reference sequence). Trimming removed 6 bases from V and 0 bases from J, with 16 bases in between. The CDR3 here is CSANRSPLSTDTQYF. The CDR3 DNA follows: TGCAGTGCCAACAGAAGTCCCCTGAGCACAGATACGCAGTATTTT.

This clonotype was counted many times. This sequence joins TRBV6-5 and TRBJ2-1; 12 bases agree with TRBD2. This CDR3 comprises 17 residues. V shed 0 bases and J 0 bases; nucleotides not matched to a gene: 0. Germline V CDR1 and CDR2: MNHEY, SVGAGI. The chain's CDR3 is CASSYSTSGSSYNEQFF. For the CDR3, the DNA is TGTGCCAGCAGTTACTCGACTAGCGGGAGCTCCTACAATGAGCAGTTCTTC.

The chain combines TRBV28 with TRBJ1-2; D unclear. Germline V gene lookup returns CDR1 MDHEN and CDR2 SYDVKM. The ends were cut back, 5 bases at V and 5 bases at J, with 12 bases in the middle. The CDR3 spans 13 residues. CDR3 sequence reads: CASSLQRTYGYTF. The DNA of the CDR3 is TGTGCCAGCAGTCTACAGCGAACTTATGGCTACACCTTC.

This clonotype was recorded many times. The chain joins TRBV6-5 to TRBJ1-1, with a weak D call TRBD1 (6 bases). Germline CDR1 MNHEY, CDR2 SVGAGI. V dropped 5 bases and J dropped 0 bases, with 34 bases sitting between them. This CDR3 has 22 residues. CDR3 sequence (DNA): TGTGCCAGCAGTCCGTCGGGGGGCAATAACGGGCAGGGTGAGGGCATGAACACTGAAGCTTTCTTT. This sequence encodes CASSPSGGNNGQGEGMNTEAFF.

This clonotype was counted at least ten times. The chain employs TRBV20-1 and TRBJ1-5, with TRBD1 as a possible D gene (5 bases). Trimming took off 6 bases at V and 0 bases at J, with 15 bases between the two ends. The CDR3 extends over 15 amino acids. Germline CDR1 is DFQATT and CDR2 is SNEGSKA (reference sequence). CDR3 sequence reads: CSAPRRDYSNQPQHF. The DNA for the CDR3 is TGCAGTGCCCCCCGCCGGGACTATAGCAATCAGCCCCAGCATTTT.

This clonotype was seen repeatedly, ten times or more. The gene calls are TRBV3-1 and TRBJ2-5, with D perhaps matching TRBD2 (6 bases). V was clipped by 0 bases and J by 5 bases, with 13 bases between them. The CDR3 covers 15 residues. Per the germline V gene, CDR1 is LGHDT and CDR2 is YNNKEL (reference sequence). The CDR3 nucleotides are TGTGCCAGCAGCCAAGACCCGGGAGCGCAGGAGACCCAGTACTTC. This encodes CASSQDPGAQETQYF.